These 11 T cell receptor beta chains came from one sample sequenced in a study of blood T cell repertoires in COVID-19. Generated by immunoSEQ multiplex PCR, the TCRdb table keeps only in-frame clones and is missing some. Among over 150,000 clones, roughly 86% were seen once, and the ten largest hold less than 5%. The material sequenced was peripheral blood. The receptor set was obtained from a woman in her sixties who had recovered from COVID-19.

The chain couples TRBV7-3 to TRBJ2-7; TRBD2 agrees at 9 bases. V shed 3 bases and J 1 base; nucleotides not matched to a gene: 4. Germline CDR1 and CDR2: SGHTA and FQGTGA. This CDR3 spans 15 amino acids. CDR3 protein: CASSFSGGQSYEQYF. CDR3 DNA: TGTGCCAGCAGCTTTAGCGGGGGCCAATCCTACGAGCAGTACTTC.

V and J are TRBV30 and TRBJ2-6; 10 bases match TRBD1. This CDR3 region has 16 residues. V lost 5 bases, J lost 0 bases, and 4 bases stayed unmatched. From germline, CDR1 is GTSNPN and CDR2 SVGIG (reference sequence). CDR3 residues: CAWRTGGFSGANVLTF. In nucleotides, the CDR3 is TGTGCCTGGCGGACAGGGGGTTTCTCTGGGGCCAACGTCCTGACTTTC.

The rearrangement uses TRBV6-5 and TRBJ1-1; D not certain. CDR3 length: 14 amino acids. V gave up 4 bases and J gave up 8 bases, with 17 bases separating them. Germline CDR1 MNHEY, CDR2 SVGAGI. CDR3 sequence: CASSSAGAREEAFF. The CDR3 DNA follows: TGTGCCAGCAGTTCTGCGGGAGCGAGAGAAGAAGCTTTCTTT.

The chain is built from TRBV12-3 or TRBV12-4 and TRBJ1-2; D is unresolved. V gave up 6 bases and J gave up 2 bases, with 10 bases separating them. The CDR3 is 13 residues long. Here the CDR3 DNA reads TGTGCCAGCAGCACACAGAGAAACTATGGCTACACCTTC. It specifies CASSTQRNYGYTF.

The chain links TRBV2 to TRBJ1-2; TRBD1 is a possible D gene (6 bases). Germline CDR1 is SNHLY and CDR2 is FYNNEI. Trimming shortened V by 7 bases and J by 8 bases, and 17 bases separated the two germline ends. This CDR3 is built from 13 residues. CDR3 region: CASIGGRGSGYTF. The CDR3 DNA reads as TGTGCCAGCATTGGGGGCAGGGGAAGCGGCTACACCTTC.

The chain combines TRBV28 with TRBJ2-7; 8 nucleotides agree with TRBD1. CDR3 size: 14 residues. J gave up 5 bases and V 7 bases, and 10 bases lay outside the gene matches. Germline CDR1 MDHEN, CDR2 SYDVKM. CDR3 in amino acids: CASKQGVLHDEQYF. Written as DNA, the CDR3 is TGTGCCAGCAAACAGGGGGTCCTTCATGACGAGCAGTACTTC.

DNA of the CDR3: TGTGCCAGTAGCCAACAGGGATCCTACGAGCAGTACTTC. Translation: CASSQQGSYEQYF. The chain employs TRBV19 and TRBJ2-7; D is perhaps TRBD1 (6 bases). Trimming removed 6 bases at V and 1 base at J, with 10 bases between. CDR3 length equals 13 residues. The germline CDR1 and CDR2 sequences are LNHDA and SQIVND (reference sequence).

The chain links TRBV6-1 to TRBJ2-1; TRBD1 aligns across 9 bases. J was trimmed by 2 bases and V by 2 bases; bases with no gene match: 7. This CDR3 region has 17 residues. Germline values: CDR1 MNHNS, CDR2 SASEGT. The CDR3 DNA is TGTGCCAGCAGTGAATACCTCGGGACAGGGACCTACAATGAGCAGTTCTTC. Its protein product is CASSEYLGTGTYNEQFF.

This chain connects TRBV5-1 to TRBJ2-1, with TRBD2 matching over 8 bases. V lost 0 bases and J lost 3; bases outside the gene matches: 11. From germline, CDR1 is SGHRS and CDR2 YFSETQ. This CDR3 spans 18 amino acids. The CDR3 loop reads CASSLALLAGQFYNEQFF. The CDR3 coding sequence is TGCGCCAGCAGCTTGGCTTTGTTAGCGGGGCAGTTCTACAATGAGCAGTTCTTC.

V usage is TRBV6-2 or TRBV6-3 and J usage is TRBJ1-5; 7 nucleotides match TRBD1. The CDR3 runs to 16 residues. Germline values: CDR1 MNHEY, CDR2 SVGEGT. Trimming removed 2 bases from V and 0 bases from J; junction bases left unmatched: 4. CDR3 residues: CASSYGTANSNQPQHF. The CDR3 DNA sequence: TGTGCCAGCAGTTACGGGACAGCTAATAGCAATCAGCCCCAGCATTTT.

The chain's CDR3 is CASSPPPAAGGNQPQHF. CDR3 in DNA: TGTGCCAGCAGCCCACCCCCGGCCGCAGGGGGCAATCAGCCCCAGCATTTT. The chain joins TRBV28 to TRBJ1-5; D might be TRBD1 (6 bases). The CDR3 has 17 residues. The germline CDR1 and CDR2 sequences are MDHEN and SYDVKM. Trimming cost V 6 bases and J 2 bases, with 20 bases left between them.